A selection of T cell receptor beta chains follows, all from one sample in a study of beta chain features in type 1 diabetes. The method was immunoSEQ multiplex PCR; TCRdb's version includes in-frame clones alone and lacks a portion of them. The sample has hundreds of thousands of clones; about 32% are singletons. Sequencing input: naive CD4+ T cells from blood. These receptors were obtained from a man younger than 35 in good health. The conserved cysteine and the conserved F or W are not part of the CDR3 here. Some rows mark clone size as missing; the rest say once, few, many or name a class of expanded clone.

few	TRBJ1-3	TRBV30	AWSKGFGNTIY
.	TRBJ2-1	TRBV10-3	AISPRGDGEQF
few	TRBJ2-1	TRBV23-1	ASSQETGHSYNEQF
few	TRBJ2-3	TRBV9	ASGEGRGGDTQY
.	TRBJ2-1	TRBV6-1	ASMTSGGSYNEQF
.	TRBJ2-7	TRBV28	ASSPGQGFHEQY
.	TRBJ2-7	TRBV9	ASSTRPGQGYEQY
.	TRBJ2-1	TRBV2	ASTVGRHAYGNEQF
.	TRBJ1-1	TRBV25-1	ASSPLGGEAF
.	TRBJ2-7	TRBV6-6	ASSYSIDRGEQY
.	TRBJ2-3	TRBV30	AWSGTPRSTDTQY
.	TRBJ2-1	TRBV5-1	ASAPTSGSYNEQF
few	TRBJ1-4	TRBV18	ASSAGTGETEKLF
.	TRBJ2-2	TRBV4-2	ASSEGLAGDAGELF
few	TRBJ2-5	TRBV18	ASSGDRAETQY
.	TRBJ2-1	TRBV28	ASSSGTASVYNEQF
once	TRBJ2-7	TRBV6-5	ASRRAGQGSYEQY
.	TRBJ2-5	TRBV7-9	ASSPGTSGNQETQY
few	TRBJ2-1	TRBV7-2	ASSSRTSGSNEQF
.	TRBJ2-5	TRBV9	ASSVATGGRGTQY
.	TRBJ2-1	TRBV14	ASSIAGPAYNEQF
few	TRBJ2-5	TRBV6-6	ASSYSGETQY
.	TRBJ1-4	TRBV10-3	AIQQSLANEKLF
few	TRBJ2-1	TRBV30	AWSVAGTPGEQF
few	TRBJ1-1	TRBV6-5	ASYGTEAF
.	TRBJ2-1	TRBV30	AWRDPPNEQF
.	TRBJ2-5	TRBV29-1	SARTGGQETQY
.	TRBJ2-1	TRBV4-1	ASSQVPSGSYNEQF
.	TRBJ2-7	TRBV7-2	ASSLRRGVADEQY
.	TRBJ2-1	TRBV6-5	ASSWTSGVPGEQF
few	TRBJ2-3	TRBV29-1	SVEPGLAGRTDTQY
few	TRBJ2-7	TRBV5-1	ASSLAGTGMYEQY
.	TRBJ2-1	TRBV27	ASSSWDEQF
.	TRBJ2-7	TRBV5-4	ASSLNRGYVEQY
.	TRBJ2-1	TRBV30	AWSPTSGQEQF
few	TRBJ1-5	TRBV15	ATSRGTGLYSNQPQH
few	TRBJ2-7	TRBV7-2	ASSLSAGGSSYEQY
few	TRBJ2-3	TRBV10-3	AISDIGETGADTQY
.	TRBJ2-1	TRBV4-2	ASSPLGSGSYNEQF
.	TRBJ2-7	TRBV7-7	ASSLGPEGFYEQY
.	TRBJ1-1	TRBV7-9	ASSQTVNTEAF
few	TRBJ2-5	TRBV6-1	ASKNGLYQETQY
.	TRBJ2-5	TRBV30	AWSASAVWQETQY
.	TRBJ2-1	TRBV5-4	ASSPVSAGGHNEQF
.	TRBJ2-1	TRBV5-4	ASSLDPAGHNEQF
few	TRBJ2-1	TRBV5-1	ASSSGLAGHNEQF
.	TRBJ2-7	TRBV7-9	ASSAGGQSYEQY
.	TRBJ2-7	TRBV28	ASSGVEQY
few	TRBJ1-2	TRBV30	AWSVPQGGGYT
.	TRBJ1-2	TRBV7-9	ASSARRKGYT
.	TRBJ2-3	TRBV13	ASSGPGLAGLWDTDTQY
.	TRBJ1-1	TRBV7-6	ASSRSENTEAF
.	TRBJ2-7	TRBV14	ASSSIVSYEQY
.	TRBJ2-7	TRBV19	ASSMEWGRVSYEQY
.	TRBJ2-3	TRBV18	ASSPESVRDTQY
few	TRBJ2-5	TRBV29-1	SVAGGRETQY
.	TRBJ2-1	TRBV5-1	ATARGSLDYNEQF